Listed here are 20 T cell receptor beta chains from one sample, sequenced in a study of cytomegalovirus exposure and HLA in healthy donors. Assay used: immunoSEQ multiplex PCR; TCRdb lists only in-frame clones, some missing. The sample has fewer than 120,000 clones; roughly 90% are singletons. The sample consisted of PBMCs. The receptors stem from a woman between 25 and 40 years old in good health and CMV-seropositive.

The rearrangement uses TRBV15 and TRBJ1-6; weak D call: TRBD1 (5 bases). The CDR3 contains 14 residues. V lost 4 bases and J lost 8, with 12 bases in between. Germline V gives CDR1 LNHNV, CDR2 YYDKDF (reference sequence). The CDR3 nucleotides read TGTGCCACCAGCAAAAATCGACAGTATTCACCCCTCCACTTT. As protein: CATSKNRQYSPLHF.

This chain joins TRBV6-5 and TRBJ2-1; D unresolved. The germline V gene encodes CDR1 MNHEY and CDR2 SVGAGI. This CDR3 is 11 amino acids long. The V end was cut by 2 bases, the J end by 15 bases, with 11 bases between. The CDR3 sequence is CASSYAEKRFF. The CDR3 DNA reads TGTGCCAGCAGTTACGCGGAGAAGAGGTTCTTC.

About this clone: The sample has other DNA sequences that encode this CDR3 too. CDR3 loop: CASSFGGSTDTQYF. The CDR3 DNA sequence: TGTGCCAGCAGTTTTGGAGGTAGCACAGATACGCAGTATTTT. The chain uses TRBV28 and TRBJ2-3; the D gene is possibly TRBD2 (5 bases). V was trimmed by 3 bases and J by 0 bases, leaving 7 bases between them. Germline V gives CDR1 MDHEN, CDR2 SYDVKM. The CDR3 contains 14 residues.

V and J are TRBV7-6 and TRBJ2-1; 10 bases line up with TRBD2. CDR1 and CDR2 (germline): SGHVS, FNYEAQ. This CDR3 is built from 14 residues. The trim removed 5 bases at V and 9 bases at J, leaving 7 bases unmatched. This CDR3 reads CASSQAGGLGEQFF. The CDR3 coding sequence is TGTGCCAGCAGCCAAGCGGGGGGGCTGGGTGAGCAGTTCTTC.

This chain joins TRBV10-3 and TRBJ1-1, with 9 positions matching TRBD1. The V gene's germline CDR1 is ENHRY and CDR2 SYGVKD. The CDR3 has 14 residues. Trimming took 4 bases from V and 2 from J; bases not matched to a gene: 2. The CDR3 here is CAISGTGANTEAFF. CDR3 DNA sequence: TGTGCCATCAGTGGGACAGGGGCAAACACTGAAGCTTTCTTT.

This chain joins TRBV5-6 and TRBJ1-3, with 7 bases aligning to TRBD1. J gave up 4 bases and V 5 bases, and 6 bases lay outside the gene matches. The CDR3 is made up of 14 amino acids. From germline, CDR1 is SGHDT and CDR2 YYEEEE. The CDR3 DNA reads TGTGCCAGCAGTCGAACAGGGGCAGGAAACACCATATATTTT. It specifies CASSRTGAGNTIYF.

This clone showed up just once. This CDR3 is CATSRDYRGTGTQYF. The CDR3 DNA sequence: TGTGCCACCTCCCGGGACTATAGGGGAACGGGTACGCAGTATTTT. The rearrangement joins TRBV6-5 to TRBJ2-3; TRBD2 agrees at 7 bases. This CDR3 has 15 residues. Germline CDR1 MNHEY, CDR2 SVGAGI. V shed 10 bases, J shed 8 bases, and the junction held 18 bases outside the gene matches.

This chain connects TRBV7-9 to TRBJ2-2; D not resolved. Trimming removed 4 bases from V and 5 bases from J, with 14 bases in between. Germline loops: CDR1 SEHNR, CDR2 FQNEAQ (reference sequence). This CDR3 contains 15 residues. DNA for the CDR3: TGTGCCAGCAGCTACACAGTGATGCAGACCGGGGAGCTGTTTTTT. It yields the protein CASSYTVMQTGELFF. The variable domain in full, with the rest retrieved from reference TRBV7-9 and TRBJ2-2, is DTGVSQNPRHKITKRGQNVTFRCDPISEHNRLYWYRQTLGQGPEFLTYFQNEAQLEKSRLLSDRFSAERPKGSFSTLEIQRTEQGDSAMYLCASSYTVMQTGELFFGEGSRLTVL.

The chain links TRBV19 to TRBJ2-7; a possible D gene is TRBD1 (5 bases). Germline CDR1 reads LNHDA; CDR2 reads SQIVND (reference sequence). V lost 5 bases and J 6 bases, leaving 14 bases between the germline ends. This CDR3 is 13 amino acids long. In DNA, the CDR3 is TGTGCCAGTAGTCAGGGTACTTCGGGCGAGCAGTACTTC. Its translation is CASSQGTSGEQYF.

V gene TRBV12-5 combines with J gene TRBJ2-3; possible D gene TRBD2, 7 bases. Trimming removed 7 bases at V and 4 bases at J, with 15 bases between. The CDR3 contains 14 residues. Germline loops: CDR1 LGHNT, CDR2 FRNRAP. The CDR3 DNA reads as TGTGCTAGTGATCGGGGCGGGGGCCCAGATACGCAGTATTTT. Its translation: CASDRGGGPDTQYF.

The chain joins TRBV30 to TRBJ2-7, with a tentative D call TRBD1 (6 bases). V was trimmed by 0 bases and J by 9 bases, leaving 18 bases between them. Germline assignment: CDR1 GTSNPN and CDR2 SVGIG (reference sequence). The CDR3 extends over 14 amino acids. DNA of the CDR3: TGTGCCTGGAGTGTAGGGGACATAACTACGGGGCAGTACTTC. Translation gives CAWSVGDITTGQYF.

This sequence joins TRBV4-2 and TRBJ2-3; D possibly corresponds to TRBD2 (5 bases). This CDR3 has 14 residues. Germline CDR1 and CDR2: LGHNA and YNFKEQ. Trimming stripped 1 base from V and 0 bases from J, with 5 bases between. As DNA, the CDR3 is TGTGCCAGCAGCCAAGCGGGAAGCACAGATACGCAGTATTTT. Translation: CASSQAGSTDTQYF.

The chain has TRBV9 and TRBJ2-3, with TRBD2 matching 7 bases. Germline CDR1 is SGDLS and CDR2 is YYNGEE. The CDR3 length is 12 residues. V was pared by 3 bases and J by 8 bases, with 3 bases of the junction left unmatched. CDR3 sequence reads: CASSGWEGTQYF. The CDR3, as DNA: TGTGCCAGCAGCGGGTGGGAGGGTACGCAGTATTTT.

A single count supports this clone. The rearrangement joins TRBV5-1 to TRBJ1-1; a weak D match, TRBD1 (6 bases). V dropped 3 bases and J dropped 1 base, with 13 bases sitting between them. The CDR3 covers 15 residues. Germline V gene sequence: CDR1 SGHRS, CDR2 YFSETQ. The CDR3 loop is CASSYDGQPNTEAFF. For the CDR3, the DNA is TGCGCCAGCAGCTACGACGGACAGCCGAACACTGAAGCTTTCTTT.

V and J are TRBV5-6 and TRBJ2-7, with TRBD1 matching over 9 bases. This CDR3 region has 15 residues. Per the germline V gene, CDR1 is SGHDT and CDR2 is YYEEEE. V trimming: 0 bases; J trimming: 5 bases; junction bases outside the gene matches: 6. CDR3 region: CASSLAGTGSHEQYF. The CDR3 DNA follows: TGTGCCAGCAGCTTGGCAGGGACAGGGTCCCACGAGCAGTACTTC.

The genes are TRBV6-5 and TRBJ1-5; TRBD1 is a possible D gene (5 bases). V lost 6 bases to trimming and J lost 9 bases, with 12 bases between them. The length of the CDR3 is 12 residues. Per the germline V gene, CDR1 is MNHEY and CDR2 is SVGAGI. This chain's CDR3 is CASSPGKGPQHF. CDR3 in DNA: TGTGCCAGCAGCCCAGGGAAGGGGCCCCAGCATTTT.

CDR3 protein: CASSVRQETAGNTIYF. CDR3 DNA: TGTGCCAGCAGCGTCCGACAGGAGACCGCTGGAAACACCATATATTTT. This rearrangement joins TRBV9 to TRBJ1-3, with a tentative D call TRBD1 (6 bases). CDR1 and CDR2 from the germline V gene are SGDLS and YYNGEE. The V end lost 2 bases, the J end lost 2 bases, and 14 bases lay between the germline ends. The CDR3 is 16 amino acids.

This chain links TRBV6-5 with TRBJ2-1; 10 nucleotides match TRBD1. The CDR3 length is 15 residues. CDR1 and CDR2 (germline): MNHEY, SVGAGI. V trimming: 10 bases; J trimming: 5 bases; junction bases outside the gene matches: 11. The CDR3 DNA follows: TGTGCCAACCCGAAACCCGGGACAGGGGACAATGAGCAGTTCTTC. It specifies CANPKPGTGDNEQFF.

CDR3 protein: CASSDWASGSINEQFF. The DNA of the CDR3 is TGTGCCAGCAGTGACTGGGCTAGCGGGAGTATCAATGAGCAGTTCTTC. The chain couples TRBV2 to TRBJ2-1; the match to TRBD2 covers 10 bases. CDR1 and CDR2 from the germline V gene are SNHLY and FYNNEI. CDR3 length equals 16 residues. The junction had 8 bases not matched to a gene; V was cut back by 3 bases and J by 6 bases. The variable domain in full, completed from reference TRBV2 and TRBJ2-1, reads EPEVTQTPSHQVTQMGQEVILRCVPISNHLYFYWYRQILGQKVEFLVSFYNNEISEKSEIFDDQFSVERPDGSNFTLKIRSTKLEDSAMYFCASSDWASGSINEQFFGPGTRLTVL.

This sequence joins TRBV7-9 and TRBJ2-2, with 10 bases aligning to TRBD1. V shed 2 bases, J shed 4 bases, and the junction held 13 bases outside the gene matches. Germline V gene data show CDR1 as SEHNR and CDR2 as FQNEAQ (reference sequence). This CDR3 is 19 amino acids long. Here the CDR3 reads CASSLRGPSGQGPTGELFF. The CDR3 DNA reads TGTGCCAGCAGCTTAAGAGGACCGTCGGGACAGGGGCCCACCGGGGAGCTGTTTTTT.